The clone carrying this T cell receptor (beta chain) was found many times. The antigen is undetermined. With 10-nucleotide random UMIs, 5'RACE was used to make the cDNA. TCRdb re-analysed the 5' RACE reads in MiXCR, keeping a single row per CDR3 protein. The table has about 40,000 distinct CDR3 sequences, roughly 2.5% seen once. This record belongs to a study of neurological immune-mediated disorders. General observations from the study: Neither clinical nor MRI features were found to be associated with the multiple sclerosis repertoire cluster. None of the CDR3 amino acid sequences of expanded clones were shared across subjects, and this suggested private repertoires in all groups.

2 million unsorted PBMCs were stored in RNAlater at -80 °C before RNA extraction. The CDR3 contains 12 residues. V lost 9 bases and J lost 5, with 12 bases in between. Germline assignment: CDR1 SGHRS and CDR2 YFSETQ. The sequencing input was PBMCs. This sequence joins TRBV5-1 and TRBJ1-5, with D hard to call. The sequence derives from a man aged 50-59 years with multiple sclerosis. The CDR3 coding sequence is TGCGCCAACGGTCCCTGGGATCAGCCCCAGCATTTT. The encoded protein is CANGPWDQPQHF.